A selection of T cell receptor beta chains follows, all from one sample in a study of shared clonotypes between healthy human individuals. The table came from immunoSEQ multiplex PCR; TCRdb's copy has only in-frame clones and leaves some out. The sample shows approximately 2,000,000 clones, under 95% of them seen only once. The sequencing sample was made of naive CD4+ T cells from PBMCs. Every receptor here comes from a man aged 18-30 years in good health. Some clones in this sample may be carry-over from other donors' samples. CDR3s include the opening cysteine and the closing phenylalanine or tryptophan. Each record gives: V gene, J gene, clone size, CDR3 protein. Expanded clones get a size class; other rows say once, few or many, or leave the size out.

v_call: TRBV28; j_call: TRBJ1-2; clone_size: once; cdr3_aa: CASSFQAGLSGYTF
v_call: TRBV2; j_call: TRBJ1-2; clone_size: NA; cdr3_aa: CASRDRDPYGYTF
v_call: TRBV7-2; j_call: TRBJ1-2; clone_size: once; cdr3_aa: CASSLNTGEYGYTF
v_call: TRBV6-6; j_call: TRBJ2-1; clone_size: NA; cdr3_aa: CASSSWTGSDEQFF
v_call: TRBV7-9; j_call: TRBJ1-2; clone_size: NA; cdr3_aa: CASSPRGQGGDGYTF
v_call: TRBV10-1; j_call: TRBJ1-5; clone_size: few; cdr3_aa: CASRNPQGCNQPQHF
v_call: TRBV5-4; j_call: TRBJ2-7; clone_size: once; cdr3_aa: CASSFSRLEQYF
v_call: TRBV11-2; j_call: TRBJ2-2; clone_size: NA; cdr3_aa: CASSPRGGELFF
v_call: TRBV5-1; j_call: TRBJ2-2; clone_size: NA; cdr3_aa: CASSYLGGSTGELFF
v_call: TRBV5-1; j_call: TRBJ2-1; clone_size: NA; cdr3_aa: CASSLGRVSYNEQFF
v_call: TRBV28; j_call: TRBJ2-2; clone_size: NA; cdr3_aa: CASSLGGNTGELFF
v_call: TRBV5-1; j_call: TRBJ2-5; clone_size: NA; cdr3_aa: CASSFAATTEETQYF
v_call: TRBV14; j_call: TRBJ2-2; clone_size: NA; cdr3_aa: CASSQQGAQTGELFF
v_call: TRBV5-1; j_call: TRBJ2-3; clone_size: NA; cdr3_aa: CASSLGRGGTDTQYF
v_call: TRBV11-3; j_call: TRBJ2-3; clone_size: NA; cdr3_aa: CASSSGGYTQYF
v_call: TRBV5-6; j_call: TRBJ2-3; clone_size: NA; cdr3_aa: CASSLSGTNLDTQYF
v_call: TRBV28; j_call: TRBJ1-2; clone_size: NA; cdr3_aa: CASSFRGDPNYGYTF
v_call: TRBV19; j_call: TRBJ1-1; clone_size: NA; cdr3_aa: CASSITSRTEAFF
v_call: TRBV27; j_call: TRBJ2-1; clone_size: NA; cdr3_aa: CASSFPPQRGYNEQFF
v_call: TRBV5-1; j_call: TRBJ2-2; clone_size: NA; cdr3_aa: CASSPITGQGAAGELFF
v_call: TRBV19; j_call: TRBJ2-3; clone_size: NA; cdr3_aa: CASSPSRTDTQYF
v_call: TRBV4-2; j_call: TRBJ2-3; clone_size: NA; cdr3_aa: CASSQELLAGVGGDTQYF
v_call: TRBV12-5; j_call: TRBJ1-1; clone_size: NA; cdr3_aa: CASGLQGNTEAFF
v_call: TRBV7-2; j_call: TRBJ2-1; clone_size: NA; cdr3_aa: CASSQRRRGTSDSNEQFF
v_call: TRBV5-1; j_call: TRBJ2-3; clone_size: NA; cdr3_aa: CASSLGQGWDTQYF
v_call: TRBV11-3; j_call: TRBJ2-7; clone_size: NA; cdr3_aa: CASSLDNAAGEQYF
v_call: TRBV7-2; j_call: TRBJ1-1; clone_size: NA; cdr3_aa: CASSSGPGHLTEAFF
v_call: TRBV10-3; j_call: TRBJ2-1; clone_size: once; cdr3_aa: CAIAPGQGLDEQFF
v_call: TRBV6-5; j_call: TRBJ1-6; clone_size: NA; cdr3_aa: CASRLNRGPESPLHF
v_call: TRBV14; j_call: TRBJ2-1; clone_size: NA; cdr3_aa: CASSPTLLAGPYNEQFF
v_call: TRBV18; j_call: TRBJ1-3; clone_size: NA; cdr3_aa: CASHRQGATGNTIYF